This passage covers 24 T cell receptor beta chains from one sample sequenced in a study of T cells after posttransplantation cyclophosphamide. Only in-frame clones appear in the TCRdb table, and some are missing; sequencing was by immunoSEQ multiplex PCR. The data show around 3,600 clones, 65% to 80% seen once. Methotrexate plus calcineurin inhibitor accompanied controls' myeloablative marrow transplants; sampling was 1 year later. The sample consisted of PBMCs, taken after allogeneic stem cell transplant with calcineurin inhibitor and methotrexate. These receptor sequences come from a female patient in her fifties or sixties who received an allogeneic stem cell transplant from an unrelated donor, was CMV-positive, and had acute and chronic GVHD. The graft donor may have contributed some T cells.

The rearrangement links TRBV9 to TRBJ2-1; D is undetermined. The ends were cut back, 0 bases at V and 8 bases at J, with 9 bases in the middle. The CDR3 runs to 13 residues. Germline CDR1 and CDR2: SGDLS and YYNGEE. For the CDR3, the DNA is TGTGCCAGCAGCGTAGTAGAGTTTGATGAGCAGTTCTTC. Translation: CASSVVEFDEQFF.

This chain connects TRBV28 to TRBJ1-5; tentatively, D is TRBD1 (6 bases). Germline values: CDR1 MDHEN, CDR2 SYDVKM. This CDR3 has 15 residues. V lost 4 bases and J lost 1, with 11 bases in between. CDR3 bases: TGTGCCAGCAGTTCAAGGGGGGGCAGCAATCAGCCCCAGCATTTT. The encoded protein is CASSSRGGSNQPQHF.

The chain joins TRBV20-1 to TRBJ2-1, with 7 bases matching TRBD1. V lost 3 bases, J lost 10 bases, and 3 bases stayed unmatched. CDR1 and CDR2 from the germline V gene are DFQATT and SNEGSKA (reference sequence). The CDR3 is 11 residues long. Here the CDR3 reads CSASRQGEQFF. DNA for the CDR3: TGCAGTGCTAGCCGACAGGGCGAGCAGTTCTTC.

CDR3 coding DNA: TGTGCCAGCAGTTACAATATCGGCGGAAGCACAGATACGCAGTATTTT. Translated: CASSYNIGGSTDTQYF. V and J are TRBV6-6 and TRBJ2-3, with D unclear. Germline V gene sequence: CDR1 MNHNY, CDR2 SVGAGI (reference sequence). CDR3 length: 16 amino acids. Trimming left V 2 bases short and J 0 bases short, with 12 bases between.

The chain links TRBV15 to TRBJ1-5; D might be TRBD1 (5 bases). Germline CDR1 and CDR2: LNHNV and YYDKDF (reference sequence). This CDR3 has 14 residues. V gave up 0 bases and J gave up 6 bases, with 9 bases separating them. This CDR3 is CATSREEGAQPQHF. The CDR3 region has the DNA TGTGCCACCAGCAGAGAAGAAGGGGCTCAGCCCCAGCATTTT.

This clone was observed a handful of times. The chain has TRBV19 and TRBJ2-3, with 7 bases aligning to TRBD2. Germline loops: CDR1 LNHDA, CDR2 SQIVND (reference sequence). The junction had 5 bases not matched to a gene; V was cut back by 6 bases and J by 2 bases. The CDR3 consists of 14 residues. This chain's CDR3 is CASRRSGNTDTQYF. In DNA, the CDR3 is TGTGCCAGTAGGAGAAGCGGGAACACAGATACGCAGTATTTT.

V is TRBV27 and J is TRBJ1-2; D uncertain. The CDR3 extends over 16 amino acids. Trimming removed 0 bases at V and 0 bases at J, with 11 bases between. Germline loops: CDR1 MNHEY, CDR2 SMNVEV (reference sequence). The CDR3 DNA follows: TGTGCCAGCAGTTTATCTGCATGGAGCGCTAACTATGGCTACACCTTC. This translates into CASSLSAWSANYGYTF.

The V gene is TRBV6-1, the J gene TRBJ1-1; D not resolved. In germline, CDR1 is MNHNS, CDR2 SASEGT. The CDR3 is made up of 12 amino acids. Trimming removed 7 bases at V and 5 bases at J, with 11 bases between. The CDR3 bases are TGTGCCAGCACCCCCTGGAGGACTGAAGCTTTCTTT. It is translated as CASTPWRTEAFF.

This chain connects TRBV11-2 to TRBJ2-1; 11 bases line up with TRBD2. This CDR3 has 17 amino acids. From germline, CDR1 is SGHAT and CDR2 FQNNGV. V lost 6 bases and J lost 8; bases outside the gene matches: 15. This CDR3 reads CASSLKGTSGGVYEQFF. The DNA of the CDR3 is TGTGCCAGCAGTCTTAAAGGCACTAGCGGGGGAGTATATGAGCAGTTCTTC.

The chain employs TRBV4-1 and TRBJ2-7, with 11 nucleotides matching TRBD2. V lost 6 bases and J lost 5; bases outside the gene matches: 21. The CDR3 has 19 residues. CDR1 and CDR2 (germline): MGHRA, YSYEKL. Here the CDR3 reads CASRPGGLAGGLVIHEQYF. As DNA, the CDR3 is TGCGCCAGCAGACCCGGGGGGCTAGCGGGAGGATTGGTTATCCACGAGCAGTACTTC.

This clone was recorded a few times. CDR3 DNA: TGTGCCAGTAGTGCTACAGGGTCCAATCAGCCCCAGCATTTT. It is translated as CASSATGSNQPQHF. V usage is TRBV19 and J usage is TRBJ1-5, with D maybe TRBD1 (6 bases). This CDR3 has 14 residues. Germline CDR1 and CDR2: LNHDA and SQIVND (reference sequence). V lost 5 bases and J lost 3, with 11 bases in between.

Regarding this clone: The junction departs from the called germline gene at one end, perhaps through a read error. The chain carries TRBV7-9 and TRBJ1-5; the match to TRBD1 covers 12 bases. CDR1 is SEHNR and CDR2 is FQNEAQ in the germline V gene (reference sequence). This CDR3 is built from 15 residues. CDR3 in DNA: TGTGCCAGCAGCCCCGGGACAGGGGGCAATCGGCCCCAGCATTTT. Its translation: CASSPGTGGNRPQHF.

The J gene is TRBJ2-1, the V gene TRBV5-1; TRBD1 aligns across 7 bases. The CDR3 has 14 amino acids. Germline loops: CDR1 SGHRS, CDR2 YFSETQ. Losses at the gene ends were 0 bases for V and 8 bases for J; bases not matched to a gene: 5. The CDR3 reads CASSLEGARDEQFF. The CDR3 nucleotides read TGCGCCAGCAGCTTGGAGGGGGCGCGGGATGAGCAGTTCTTC. The whole variable domain, filled in from reference TRBV5-1 and TRBJ2-1, reads KAGVTQTPRYLIKTRGQQVTLSCSPISGHRSVSWYQQTPGQGLQFLFEYFSETQRNKGNFPGRFSGRQFSNSRSEMNVSTLELGDSALYLCASSLEGARDEQFFGPGTRLTVL.

This chain connects TRBV2 to TRBJ1-1; D may be TRBD1 (6 bases). The CDR3 loop spans 12 amino acids. Germline V gene data show CDR1 as SNHLY and CDR2 as FYNNEI. V was pared by 7 bases and J by 1 base, with 7 bases between. The CDR3 is CASMDRNTEAFF. CDR3 sequence (DNA): TGTGCCAGCATGGACAGGAACACTGAAGCTTTCTTT.

The gene calls are TRBV7-6 and TRBJ1-1; 8 bases agree with TRBD1. CDR1 is SGHVS and CDR2 is FNYEAQ in the germline V gene. The ends lost 5 bases at V and 11 bases at J; junction bases unmatched: 13. CDR3 length: 14 amino acids. CDR3 in amino acids: CASSPPTAQGAAFF. DNA for the CDR3: TGTGCCAGCAGCCCCCCAACTGCCCAGGGGGCGGCTTTCTTT.

The genes are TRBV19 and TRBJ2-5; D not certain. Trimming cost V 5 bases and J 5 bases, with 6 bases left between them. CDR1 is LNHDA and CDR2 is SQIVND in the germline V gene (reference sequence). The CDR3 consists of 11 residues. CDR3 DNA: TGTGCCAGTAGTTCAGGCGAGACCCAGTACTTC. It codes for CASSSGETQYF. The complete variable domain, with remaining parts taken from reference TRBV19 and TRBJ2-5, reads DGGITQSPKYLFRKEGQNVTLSCEQNLNHDAMYWYRQDPGQGLRLIYYSQIVNDFQKGDIAEGYSVSREKKESFPLTVTSAQKNPTAFYLCASSSGETQYFGPGTRLLVL.

This clone has only one observation. The rearrangement links TRBV29-1 to TRBJ2-2; no clear D. Germline CDR1 and CDR2: SQVTM and ANQGSEA. CDR3 length: 14 residues. Trimming stripped 5 bases from V and 2 bases from J, with 12 bases between. CDR3 loop: CSVLTARNTGELFF. The CDR3 DNA reads as TGCAGCGTTCTCACAGCCCGAAACACCGGGGAGCTGTTTTTT.

J is TRBJ1-5 and V is TRBV30; perhaps TRBD1 as D (5 bases). V was trimmed by 2 bases and J by 9 bases, leaving 14 bases between them. The length of the CDR3 is 13 residues. Germline assignment: CDR1 GTSNPN and CDR2 SVGIG (reference sequence). This CDR3 reads CAWSRQPGRPQHF. The DNA for the CDR3 is TGTGCCTGGAGTAGACAGCCCGGTCGGCCCCAGCATTTT.

The sample holds a few counts of this clone. The V and J genes are TRBV15 and TRBJ1-5, with D maybe TRBD1 (5 bases). The CDR3 runs to 17 residues. Trimming stripped 1 base from V and 2 bases from J, with 15 bases between. Per the germline V gene, CDR1 is LNHNV and CDR2 is YYDKDF (reference sequence). CDR3 coding DNA: TGTGCCACCAGCAGAGGTAGACAGAGTCTTGGCAATCAGCCCCAGCATTTT. It codes for CATSRGRQSLGNQPQHF.

This chain joins TRBV27 and TRBJ1-4; no clear D gene. V was shortened by 5 bases and J by 4 bases, with 17 bases between the two germline ends. CDR1 MNHEY and CDR2 SMNVEV come from the germline V gene (reference sequence). This CDR3 contains 16 residues. The CDR3 DNA reads TGTGCCAGCAGTCCGGGTTTGCGCGGGTTTAATGAAAAACTGTTTTTT. Residues: CASSPGLRGFNEKLFF.

The V call is TRBV2, the J call TRBJ1-2, with D possibly matching TRBD1 (5 bases). Germline CDR1 and CDR2: SNHLY and FYNNEI. CDR3 length: 15 amino acids. V gave up 7 bases and J gave up 0 bases, with 15 bases separating them. The CDR3 DNA sequence: TGTGCCAGCACTGGGCGGGGAGGGGCTAACTATGGCTACACCTTC. Amino acids: CASTGRGGANYGYTF.

The sample holds a few counts of this clone. The J gene is TRBJ1-4, the V gene TRBV30, with 10 bases that match TRBD1. CDR3 size: 16 residues. With V trimmed by 2 bases and J by 6 bases, 9 bases remained unmatched. CDR1 is GTSNPN, CDR2 SVGIG, per germline (reference sequence). The DNA for the CDR3 is TGTGCCTGGAGTAACAGCCGGGACAGGGGCTATGAAAAACTGTTTTTT. Amino acid sequence: CAWSNSRDRGYEKLFF.

The chain recombines TRBV6-5 with TRBJ1-2; D remains unclear. CDR1 is MNHEY and CDR2 is SVGAGI in the germline V gene. The V end lost 2 bases, the J end lost 2 bases, and 12 bases lay between the germline ends. The CDR3 is made up of 15 amino acids. DNA for the CDR3: TGTGCCAGCAGTTACGGCGGCCAAATCAACTATGGCTACACCTTC. It specifies CASSYGGQINYGYTF.

This chain uses TRBV11-2 with TRBJ2-3; 8 bases fit TRBD2. The trim removed 5 bases at V and 4 bases at J, leaving 5 bases unmatched. Germline V gene data show CDR1 as SGHAT and CDR2 as FQNNGV. CDR3 size: 14 residues. Written as DNA, the CDR3 is TGTGCCAGCAGCCTGGGACTAGGCGCAGATACGCAGTATTTT. This translates into CASSLGLGADTQYF.